These T cell receptor beta chains were read from a single sample in a study of graft-versus-host responses after intestinal transplantation. The assay was immunoSEQ multiplex PCR, and TCRdb's table has in-frame clones only and misses some. The data hold roughly 36,000 clones, with roughly 80% observed a single time. This sample comprised PBMCs, obtained roughly 1,000 days after transplant. These receptors all come from a human patient who received an intestinal transplant, so some T cells may come from the graft donor. CDR3s include the opening cysteine and the closing phenylalanine or tryptophan. D genes are given only for firm matches. Rows give clone size only sometimes, using once, few, many, or a class for an expanded clone.

v_call: TRBV30
d_call: -
j_call: TRBJ2-2
clone_size: -
cdr3_aa: CALGPEETGELFF
cdr3_nt: TGTGCCTTGGGACCGGAGGAGACCGGGGAGCTGTTTTTT

v_call: TRBV19
d_call: TRBD1
j_call: TRBJ1-5
clone_size: few
cdr3_aa: CASRGQGNQPQHF
cdr3_nt: TGTGCCAGTAGAGGACAGGGCAATCAGCCCCAGCATTTT

v_call: TRBV6-5
d_call: TRBD1
j_call: TRBJ1-2
clone_size: -
cdr3_aa: CASRGDRVLNGYTF
cdr3_nt: TGTGCCAGCAGAGGGGACAGGGTTTTGAATGGCTACACCTTC

v_call: TRBV28
d_call: -
j_call: TRBJ2-5
clone_size: -
cdr3_aa: CASAESQGQETQYF
cdr3_nt: TGTGCCAGCGCGGAGTCACAGGGTCAAGAGACCCAGTACTTC

v_call: TRBV5-1
d_call: TRBD2
j_call: TRBJ2-1
clone_size: -
cdr3_aa: CASSLVAGARSYNEQFF
cdr3_nt: TGCGCCAGCAGCTTGGTAGCGGGGGCTCGCTCCTACAATGAGCAGTTCTTC

v_call: TRBV5-6
d_call: -
j_call: TRBJ2-1
clone_size: -
cdr3_aa: CASSVGLSGTYNEQFF
cdr3_nt: TGTGCCAGCAGCGTGGGCCTTAGCGGAACCTACAATGAGCAGTTCTTC

v_call: TRBV9
d_call: -
j_call: TRBJ2-7
clone_size: -
cdr3_aa: CASSVGWGAPYEQYF
cdr3_nt: TGTGCCAGCAGCGTAGGGTGGGGGGCCCCCTACGAGCAGTACTTC

v_call: TRBV28
d_call: TRBD2
j_call: TRBJ2-1
clone_size: -
cdr3_aa: CASSFPNSGRPYNEQFF
cdr3_nt: TGTGCCAGCAGTTTTCCAAATAGCGGGAGGCCCTACAATGAGCAGTTCTTC

v_call: TRBV29-1
d_call: -
j_call: TRBJ1-1
clone_size: -
cdr3_aa: CSVDPSGAHTEAFF
cdr3_nt: TGCAGCGTTGATCCCTCGGGGGCACACACTGAAGCTTTCTTT

v_call: TRBV7-9
d_call: -
j_call: TRBJ2-7
clone_size: -
cdr3_aa: CASSPHGYEQYF
cdr3_nt: TGTGCCAGCAGCCCTCATGGTTACGAGCAGTACTTC

v_call: TRBV25-1
d_call: TRBD1
j_call: TRBJ1-6
clone_size: -
cdr3_aa: CASSTGAWYSPLHF
cdr3_nt: TGTGCCAGCAGTACAGGGGCATGGTACTCACCCCTCCACTTT

v_call: TRBV5-1
d_call: -
j_call: TRBJ1-5
clone_size: once
cdr3_aa: CASSPDGDLNQPQHF
cdr3_nt: TGCGCCAGCAGCCCCGACGGGGATCTCAATCAGCCCCAGCATTTT

v_call: TRBV6-5
d_call: TRBD2
j_call: TRBJ2-7
clone_size: -
cdr3_aa: CASSYSSGGGHEQYF
cdr3_nt: TGTGCCAGCAGTTACTCTAGCGGGGGGGGCCACGAGCAGTACTTC

v_call: TRBV4-2
d_call: -
j_call: TRBJ1-1
clone_size: once
cdr3_aa: CASSQDGQGTEAFF
cdr3_nt: TGTGCCAGCAGCCAAGACGGCCAAGGGACTGAAGCTTTCTTT

v_call: TRBV6-1
d_call: TRBD1
j_call: TRBJ1-1
clone_size: -
cdr3_aa: CASSTGGLMAFF
cdr3_nt: TGTGCCAGCAGTACAGGGGGCTTGATGGCTTTCTTT

v_call: TRBV11-2
d_call: -
j_call: TRBJ1-4
clone_size: -
cdr3_aa: CASSLEGSTNEKLFF
cdr3_nt: TGTGCCAGCAGCTTAGAGGGGAGCACTAATGAAAAACTGTTTTTT

v_call: TRBV5-1
d_call: -
j_call: TRBJ2-1
clone_size: -
cdr3_aa: CASSPRRLPNNEQFF
cdr3_nt: TGCGCCAGCAGCCCCCGTCGACTACCTAACAATGAGCAGTTCTTC

v_call: TRBV2
d_call: -
j_call: TRBJ1-1
clone_size: -
cdr3_aa: CASATGVMNTEAFF
cdr3_nt: TGTGCCAGCGCCACGGGCGTTATGAACACTGAAGCTTTCTTT

v_call: TRBV6-5
d_call: TRBD2
j_call: TRBJ2-1
clone_size: -
cdr3_aa: CASSLAGEPYNEQFF
cdr3_nt: TGTGCCAGCAGCCTAGCGGGAGAACCCTACAATGAGCAGTTCTTC

v_call: TRBV6-5
d_call: -
j_call: TRBJ2-2
clone_size: -
cdr3_aa: CASTSAPGELFF
cdr3_nt: TGTGCCAGCACTTCGGCCCCCGGGGAGCTGTTTTTT

v_call: TRBV27
d_call: -
j_call: TRBJ2-1
clone_size: -
cdr3_aa: CASSRQSSMLGNYNEQFF
cdr3_nt: TGTGCCAGCAGTAGACAGTCAAGTATGTTGGGGAACTACAATGAGCAGTTCTTC

v_call: TRBV19
d_call: -
j_call: TRBJ1-2
clone_size: -
cdr3_aa: CASSDHPYGYTF
cdr3_nt: TGTGCCAGTAGTGACCACCCCTATGGCTACACCTTC

v_call: TRBV28
d_call: -
j_call: TRBJ2-7
clone_size: -
cdr3_aa: CASSLPGGGKYF
cdr3_nt: TGTGCCAGCTCCCTCCCCGGAGGCGGTAAATACTTC

v_call: TRBV7-3
d_call: -
j_call: TRBJ2-7
clone_size: -
cdr3_aa: CASSPEGPIHEQYF
cdr3_nt: TGTGCCAGCAGCCCAGAGGGCCCTATACACGAGCAGTACTTC

v_call: TRBV11-1
d_call: -
j_call: TRBJ2-2
clone_size: -
cdr3_aa: CASSLAPGKSTGELFF
cdr3_nt: TGTGCCAGCAGCTTAGCTCCCGGAAAGAGCACCGGGGAGCTGTTTTTT

v_call: TRBV5-1
d_call: TRBD1
j_call: TRBJ1-2
clone_size: -
cdr3_aa: CASSITGGDYGYTF
cdr3_nt: TGCGCCAGCAGCATAACAGGGGGCGACTATGGCTACACCTTC

v_call: TRBV7-2
d_call: -
j_call: TRBJ1-1
clone_size: -
cdr3_aa: CASSLDYATEAFF
cdr3_nt: TGTGCCAGCAGCTTAGATTATGCCACTGAAGCTTTCTTT

v_call: TRBV5-5
d_call: TRBD1
j_call: TRBJ2-7
clone_size: once
cdr3_aa: CASSRQGAEQYF
cdr3_nt: TGTGCCAGCAGTAGACAGGGGGCCGAGCAGTACTTC

v_call: TRBV27
d_call: -
j_call: TRBJ2-7
clone_size: -
cdr3_aa: CASRELGEGRKKQYF
cdr3_nt: TGTGCCAGCAGGGAGCTAGGTGAAGGGCGCAAGAAGCAGTACTTC

v_call: TRBV27
d_call: TRBD2
j_call: TRBJ2-7
clone_size: -
cdr3_aa: CASSGTSGNSGGWEQYF
cdr3_nt: TGTGCCAGCAGTGGGACTAGCGGGAATTCGGGCGGTTGGGAGCAGTACTTC